A selection of T cell receptor beta chains follows, all from one sample in a study of neurological immune-mediated disorders. MiXCR, run by TCRdb on the 5' RACE reads, gives a single entry per CDR3 protein. Here the sample spans roughly 74,000 distinct CDR3 sequences, around 5.2% being singletons. Material: PBMCs. The receptors stem from a man aged 18 to 29 with multiple sclerosis. The CDR3 runs from the conserved cysteine through the conserved F or W. The order of the fields is D gene, V gene, J gene, clone size, CDR3 DNA, CDR3 protein. The D gene is left open where the match is weak. For some rows the clone size is stated as once, few or many, or as a class when expanded; others skip it.

NA	TRBV6-5	TRBJ1-2	many	TGTGCCAGCAGTTACTCGTCAAGGCATAACTATGGCTACACCTTC	CASSYSSRHNYGYTF
TRBD1	TRBV5-1	TRBJ2-3	many	TGCGCCAGCAGCCCACGACAGGGTCTGAAGACAGATACGCAGTATTTT	CASSPRQGLKTDTQYF
TRBD2	TRBV7-3	TRBJ2-5	many	TGTGCCAGCAGCTTATACGGGACTAGGGAGACCCAGTACTTC	CASSLYGTRETQYF
NA	TRBV5-1	TRBJ1-4	NA	TGCGCCAGCAGCTTGGGACAGGTTGAGGAAAAACTGTTTTTT	CASSLGQVEEKLFF
NA	TRBV7-2	TRBJ2-3	many	TGTGCCAGCAGCTTAATGGGTCTGAATACGCAGTATTTT	CASSLMGLNTQYF
TRBD2	TRBV7-8	TRBJ2-3	many	TGTGCCAGCAGCCCACGACTAGCGGGCGTGAGGACAGATACGCAGTATTTT	CASSPRLAGVRTDTQYF
NA	TRBV20-1	TRBJ2-1	many	TGCAGTGCTAGAGATCAAGTCGATGAGCAGTTCTTC	CSARDQVDEQFF
NA	TRBV7-9	TRBJ2-1	many	TGTGCCAGCAGCCTGCCTCGGAATGAGCAGTTCTTC	CASSLPRNEQFF
NA	TRBV5-1	TRBJ1-1	many	TGCGCCAGCAGCTTGGAACCGAACACTGAAGCTTTCTTT	CASSLEPNTEAFF
NA	TRBV20-1	TRBJ1-1	many	TGCAGTGCTAGAAAGGGCGGGGTGAGCACTGAAGCTTTCTTT	CSARKGGVSTEAFF
TRBD1	TRBV5-1	TRBJ2-6	many	TGCGCCAGCAGCCACTGGACAGGCTTGATTTCGGGTGGGGCCAACGTCCTGACTTTC	CASSHWTGLISGGANVLTF
TRBD1	TRBV5-1	TRBJ2-7	many	TGCGCCAGCAGACCACAGGGGGAGGAGCAGTACTTC	CASRPQGEEQYF
NA	TRBV28	TRBJ2-7	many	TGTGCCAGCACCCCAGGGACAATTCCCTACGAGCAGTACTTC	CASTPGTIPYEQYF
TRBD1	TRBV12-3/TRBV12-4	TRBJ2-5	many	TGTGCCAGCAGTTCCGGGACAGGGGGCGTTGAGACCCAGTACTTC	CASSSGTGGVETQYF
TRBD1	TRBV9	TRBJ1-2	many	TGTGCCAGCAGCGCGGACAGGGTCGGCTATGGCTACACCTTC	CASSADRVGYGYTF
TRBD1	TRBV6-5	TRBJ2-1	many	TGTGCCAGCAGTAACAAGGGACAGGGGTACAATGAGCAGTTCTTC	CASSNKGQGYNEQFF
NA	TRBV12-3/TRBV12-4	TRBJ2-3	many	TGTGCCAGCAGTGGGACTCCCTCAACCCAGTATTTT	CASSGTPSTQYF
NA	TRBV20-1	TRBJ1-2	many	TGCAGTGCTAAGTCGGAAGGCTACACCTTC	CSAKSEGYTF
TRBD2	TRBV7-3	TRBJ2-5	many	TGTGCCAGCAGCTTAATCGGGCTAGCGGGAGGGCCAATGGAGACCCAGTACTTC	CASSLIGLAGGPMETQYF
NA	TRBV6-2/TRBV6-3	TRBJ1-5	few	TGTGCCAGCAGTCAACGCCTTCACAATCAGCCCCAGCATTTT	CASSQRLHNQPQHF
NA	TRBV5-1	TRBJ2-2	many	TGCGCCTCGGGGGACACGGGAAACACCGGGGAGCTGTTTTTT	CASGDTGNTGELFF
TRBD1	TRBV9	TRBJ1-3	many	TGTGCCAGCACCATGACAGGGGCCGGAAAAACCATATATTTT	CASTMTGAGKTIYF
NA	TRBV20-1	TRBJ2-7	many	TGCAGTGCTAGCCGTACACCCTCGGGCTACGAGCAGTACTTC	CSASRTPSGYEQYF
TRBD1	TRBV7-2	TRBJ1-6	many	TGTGCCAGCAGCTTAAAGGACAGGATATGGTCACCCCTCCACTTT	CASSLKDRIWSPLHF
TRBD1	TRBV9	TRBJ2-7	many	TGTGCCAGCAGCAAGGGACAGGGGTACTCCTACGAGCAGTACTTC	CASSKGQGYSYEQYF
TRBD1	TRBV28	TRBJ1-6	many	TGTGCCAGCAGTTTAAGTCGACAGGGAGGTTCACCCCTCCACTTT	CASSLSRQGGSPLHF
NA	TRBV5-1	TRBJ1-1	many	TGCGCCACCCAAGAGAGGTTCGATACTGAAGCTTTCTTT	CATQERFDTEAFF
NA	TRBV28	TRBJ1-2	many	TGTGCCAGCAGTACCCCCGGGGTTAACTATGGCTACACCTTC	CASSTPGVNYGYTF
NA	TRBV7-2	TRBJ2-3	many	TGTGCCAGCAGCCCATCACGGGCAGATACGCAGTATTTT	CASSPSRADTQYF